A selection of T cell receptor beta chains follows, all from one sample in a study of identical twins. TCRdb itself ran the 5' RACE reads through MiXCR, one entry per CDR3 protein. The sample gives hundreds of thousands of distinct CDR3 sequences, around 6.6% of which show up once; 3.5% to 4% is in the top ten. These records were also assigned to another study, of yellow fever vaccine responses in identical twins.

The sample was memory (CD45RO+) T cells sorted from blood. The receptors derive from a woman younger than 35 in good health. Each CDR3 is given with its conserved first and last residue. The order of the fields is V gene, J gene, D gene, clone size, CDR3 protein, CDR3 DNA. A D gene is named only where the DNA matches it firmly. The listing skips clone size in some rows; elsewhere it reads once, few, many or a size class.

V: TRBV2
J: TRBJ1-2
D: TRBD1
size: -
CDR3: CASCGNTDPGQPNYGYTF
DNA: TGTGCCAGCTGCGGCAACACTGACCCGGGACAGCCCAACTATGGCTACACCTTC

V: TRBV4-1
J: TRBJ2-3
D: TRBD2
size: -
CDR3: CASSQEEVGGYTDTQYF
DNA: TGCGCCAGCAGCCAAGAAGAAGTGGGAGGGTACACAGATACGCAGTATTTT

V: TRBV7-9
J: TRBJ2-1
D: -
size: large
CDR3: CSGGASYNEQFF
DNA: TGTTCAGGAGGGGCCTCCTACAATGAGCAGTTCTTC

V: TRBV29-1
J: TRBJ2-3
D: TRBD2
size: many
CDR3: CSATTSGGSTDTQYF
DNA: TGCAGCGCTACGACTAGCGGGGGGAGTACAGATACGCAGTATTTT

V: TRBV12-3/TRBV12-4
J: TRBJ2-5
D: -
size: many
CDR3: CASSFTKQETQYF
DNA: TGTGCCAGCAGTTTTACGAAGCAAGAGACCCAGTACTTC

V: TRBV20-1
J: TRBJ2-1
D: -
size: -
CDR3: CSARSVGGEQFF
DNA: TGCAGTGCTAGATCGGTCGGTGGTGAGCAGTTCTTC

V: TRBV2
J: TRBJ2-1
D: TRBD2
size: -
CDR3: CAFSAGTSGGRAINEQFF
DNA: TGTGCCTTCAGCGCAGGCACTAGCGGGGGCCGTGCGATCAATGAGCAGTTCTTC

V: TRBV9
J: TRBJ2-3
D: -
size: -
CDR3: CASSPKGTGDTQYF
DNA: TGTGCCAGCAGCCCCAAGGGGACGGGAGATACGCAGTATTTT

V: TRBV5-1
J: TRBJ2-1
D: -
size: -
CDR3: CASSLSYRSSYNEQFF
DNA: TGCGCCAGCAGCTTGTCATACCGGAGCTCCTACAATGAGCAGTTCTTC

V: TRBV20-1
J: TRBJ2-1
D: TRBD2
size: many
CDR3: CSARRGTGGAYNEQFF
DNA: TGCAGTGCTAGGAGAGGAACGGGGGGTGCCTACAATGAGCAGTTCTTC

V: TRBV5-1
J: TRBJ1-1
D: -
size: -
CDR3: CASSFLGSEAFF
DNA: TGCGCCAGCAGCTTTCTGGGTTCTGAAGCTTTCTTT

V: TRBV5-1
J: TRBJ1-4
D: -
size: few
CDR3: CASRAAGANEKLFF
DNA: TGCGCCAGCAGGGCCGCGGGCGCTAATGAAAAACTGTTTTTT

V: TRBV5-5
J: TRBJ2-7
D: TRBD2
size: many
CDR3: CASSSGLAGGEQYF
DNA: TGTGCCAGCAGCTCCGGTCTAGCGGGAGGCGAGCAGTACTTC

V: TRBV11-2
J: TRBJ1-4
D: -
size: -
CDR3: CASSGGGVVSEKLFF
DNA: TGTGCCAGCAGCGGAGGTGGCGTAGTATCGGAAAAACTGTTTTTT

V: TRBV7-9
J: TRBJ2-1
D: -
size: many
CDR3: CASSPVSTSYNEQFF
DNA: TGTGCCAGCAGCCCTGTCTCAACCTCCTACAATGAGCAGTTCTTC

V: TRBV20-1
J: TRBJ2-4
D: -
size: -
CDR3: CCARDSTGIGAKNIQYF
DNA: TGCTGTGCTAGGGATTCTACAGGGATTGGGGCCAAAAACATTCAGTACTTC

V: TRBV6-1
J: TRBJ2-1
D: -
size: many
CDR3: CASSAGGHTYNEQFF
DNA: TGTGCCAGCAGTGCAGGGGGGCACACATACAATGAGCAGTTCTTC

V: TRBV10-3
J: TRBJ1-2
D: TRBD1
size: few
CDR3: CATLDRASNYGYTF
DNA: TGTGCCACTTTGGACAGGGCATCCAACTATGGCTACACCTTC

V: TRBV20-1
J: TRBJ1-4
D: -
size: few
CDR3: CSARVFDAGPLPIF
DNA: TGCAGTGCTAGAGTTTTCGACGCTGGACCCCTTCCCATTTTT

V: TRBV7-8
J: TRBJ1-4
D: TRBD1
size: many
CDR3: CASSPYIGGTNEKLFF
DNA: TGTGCCAGCAGCCCATATATAGGGGGCACAAATGAAAAACTGTTTTTT

V: TRBV2
J: TRBJ1-1
D: TRBD1
size: few
CDR3: CASSESAGGFTEAFF
DNA: TGTGCCAGCAGTGAATCGGCAGGGGGCTTCACTGAAGCTTTCTTT

V: TRBV20-1
J: TRBJ2-3
D: TRBD2
size: few
CDR3: CSALPVGSGSRPLTDTQYF
DNA: TGCAGTGCTCTCCCGGTTGGGAGCGGGAGCCGGCCCCTCACAGATACGCAGTATTTT

V: TRBV6-1
J: TRBJ1-1
D: -
size: -
CDR3: CASRGARGGHTEAFF
DNA: TGTGCCAGCAGGGGGGCCAGGGGAGGTCACACTGAAGCTTTCTTT

V: TRBV7-8
J: TRBJ1-2
D: -
size: -
CDR3: CASSLEALEANYGYTF
DNA: TGTGCCAGCAGCTTAGAAGCCCTTGAGGCGAACTATGGCTACACCTTC

V: TRBV12-3/TRBV12-4
J: TRBJ2-3
D: -
size: few
CDR3: CASNKGVRTDTQYF
DNA: TGTGCCAGCAATAAGGGGGTACGGACAGATACGCAGTATTTT

V: TRBV3-1
J: TRBJ1-2
D: TRBD1
size: many
CDR3: CASSQGGTAYGYTF
DNA: TGTGCCAGCAGCCAAGGGGGGACAGCCTATGGCTACACCTTC

V: TRBV20-1
J: TRBJ1-1
D: TRBD1
size: few
CDR3: CSARPNRGRAEAFF
DNA: TGCAGTGCTAGACCGAACAGGGGACGGGCTGAAGCTTTCTTT

V: TRBV12-3/TRBV12-4
J: TRBJ1-1
D: TRBD1
size: many
CDR3: CASGFQTTGREAFF
DNA: TGTGCCAGCGGCTTCCAGACGACAGGGAGGGAAGCTTTCTTT

V: TRBV5-1
J: TRBJ2-1
D: -
size: many
CDR3: CASMTARRDTEQFF
DNA: TGCGCCAGCATGACTGCACGCAGGGACACTGAGCAGTTCTTC

V: TRBV15
J: TRBJ2-1
D: TRBD2
size: few
CDR3: CATSRGSSGSVDEQFF
DNA: TGTGCCACCAGCAGGGGTTCTAGCGGGAGCGTCGATGAGCAGTTCTTC

V: TRBV11-1
J: TRBJ2-6
D: -
size: few
CDR3: CASSLASRGLLLSGANVLTF
DNA: TGTGCCAGCAGCTTAGCTTCAAGAGGGCTTCTACTCTCTGGGGCCAACGTCCTGACTTTC

V: TRBV28
J: TRBJ2-1
D: -
size: -
CDR3: CASSFRKNEQFF
DNA: TGTGCCAGCAGTTTTCGCAAAAATGAGCAGTTCTTC

V: TRBV4-1
J: TRBJ2-7
D: -
size: many
CDR3: CASSPMTITYEQYF
DNA: TGCGCCAGCAGCCCAATGACTATTACCTACGAGCAGTACTTC

V: TRBV4-1
J: TRBJ2-1
D: TRBD1
size: many
CDR3: CASSQDGQAVNEQFF
DNA: TGCGCCAGCAGCCAAGATGGACAGGCCGTCAATGAGCAGTTCTTC

V: TRBV5-6
J: TRBJ1-5
D: -
size: few
CDR3: CASSLGRGEPQHF
DNA: TGTGCCAGCAGCTTGGGGCGCGGGGAGCCCCAGCATTTT

V: TRBV9
J: TRBJ2-3
D: TRBD2
size: -
CDR3: CASSVASGGAGDTQYF
DNA: TGTGCCAGCAGCGTAGCTAGCGGGGGGGCCGGGGATACGCAGTATTTT

V: TRBV11-2
J: TRBJ1-6
D: TRBD1
size: few
CDR3: CASSFGDRNSPLHF
DNA: TGTGCCAGCAGCTTCGGGGACAGAAATTCACCCCTCCACTTT

V: TRBV6-1
J: TRBJ1-4
D: -
size: few
CDR3: CASSETRNEKLFF
DNA: TGTGCCAGCAGTGAAACCCGTAACGAAAAACTGTTTTTT

V: TRBV11-2
J: TRBJ2-5
D: -
size: many
CDR3: CASSLERGRETQYF
DNA: TGTGCCAGCAGCTTAGAACGAGGCAGAGAGACCCAGTACTTC